This T cell receptor (beta chain) was recorded in a study of T cell responses to AZD1222 COVID-19 vaccine. The table came from immunoSEQ multiplex PCR; TCRdb's copy has only in-frame clones and leaves some out. This table has around 140,000 clones, approximately 85% appearing once. Study-level points and caveats: Repertoires were collected only later (after the peak T cell response had occurred). Spike-specific TCR depth and breadth grew after two AZD1222 doses.

Points on this clone: Its cognate antigen is unknown.

Sequencing was performed on peripheral blood, taken 28 days after the second dose of the MenACWY control vaccine. The clonotype was recovered from an adult who received the MenACWY meningococcal vaccine as a control.

The CDR3 loop reads CASSLVGIAIPSGANVLTF. In DNA form, the CDR3 reads TGTGCCAGCAGCTTAGTTGGCATTGCGATACCCTCTGGGGCCAACGTCCTGACTTTC. This chain uses TRBV7-2 with TRBJ2-6, with D unclear. V lost 1 base to trimming and J lost 0 bases, with 16 bases between them. Looked up from germline, CDR1 is SGHTA and CDR2 is FQGNSA. This CDR3 is built from 19 residues.